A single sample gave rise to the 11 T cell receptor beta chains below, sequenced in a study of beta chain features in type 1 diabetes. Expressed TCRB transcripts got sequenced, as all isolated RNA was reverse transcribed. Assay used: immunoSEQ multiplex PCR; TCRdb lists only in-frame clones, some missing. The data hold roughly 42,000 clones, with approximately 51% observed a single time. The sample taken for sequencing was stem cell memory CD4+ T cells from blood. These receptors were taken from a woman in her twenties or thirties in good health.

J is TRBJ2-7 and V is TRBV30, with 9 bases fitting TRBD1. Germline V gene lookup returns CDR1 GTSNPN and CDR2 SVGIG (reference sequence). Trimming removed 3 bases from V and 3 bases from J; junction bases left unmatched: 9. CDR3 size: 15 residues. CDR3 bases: TGTGCCTGGAGACTCCCCGGGACAGGGCTCTACGAGCAGTACTTC. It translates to CAWRLPGTGLYEQYF.

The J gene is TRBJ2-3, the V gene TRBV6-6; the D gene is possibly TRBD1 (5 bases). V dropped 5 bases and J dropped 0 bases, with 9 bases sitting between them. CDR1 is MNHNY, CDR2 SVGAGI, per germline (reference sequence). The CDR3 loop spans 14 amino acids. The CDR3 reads CASSDRSSTDTQYF. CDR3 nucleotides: TGTGCCAGCAGTGACAGATCTAGCACAGATACGCAGTATTTT.

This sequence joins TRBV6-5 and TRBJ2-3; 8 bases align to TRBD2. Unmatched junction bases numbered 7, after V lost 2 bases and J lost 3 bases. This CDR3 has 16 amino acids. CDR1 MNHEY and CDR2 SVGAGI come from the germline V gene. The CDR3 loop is CASSYMTGGKTDTQYF. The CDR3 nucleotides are TGTGCCAGCAGTTACATGACGGGAGGGAAAACAGATACGCAGTATTTT.

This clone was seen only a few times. The DNA for the CDR3 is TGTGCCAGTAGTCCACGGACAGGGACGGGGGAGCAGTACTTC. Translated: CASSPRTGTGEQYF. The rearrangement joins TRBV19 to TRBJ2-7, with 8 positions matching TRBD1. The ends lost 5 bases at V and 7 bases at J; junction bases unmatched: 10. CDR3 length equals 14 residues. Per germline, CDR1 LNHDA and CDR2 SQIVND (reference sequence).

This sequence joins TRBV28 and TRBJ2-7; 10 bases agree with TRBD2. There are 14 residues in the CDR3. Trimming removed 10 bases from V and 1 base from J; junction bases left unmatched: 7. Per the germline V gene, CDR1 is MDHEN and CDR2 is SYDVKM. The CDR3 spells CATMLAGASYEQYF. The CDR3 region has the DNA TGTGCCACGATGCTAGCGGGAGCGTCCTACGAGCAGTACTTC.

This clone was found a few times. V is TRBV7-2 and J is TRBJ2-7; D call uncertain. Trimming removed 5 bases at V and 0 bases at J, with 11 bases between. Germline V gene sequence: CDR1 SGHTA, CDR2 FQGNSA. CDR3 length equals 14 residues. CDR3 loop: CASSRMTDSYEQYF. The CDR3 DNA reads TGTGCCAGCAGCCGGATGACTGACTCCTACGAGCAGTACTTC.

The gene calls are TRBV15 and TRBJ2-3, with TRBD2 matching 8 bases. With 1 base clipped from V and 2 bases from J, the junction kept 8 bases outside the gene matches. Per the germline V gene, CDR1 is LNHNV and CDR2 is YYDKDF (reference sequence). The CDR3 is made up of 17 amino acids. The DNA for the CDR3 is TGTGCCACCAGCAGAGGAGGCCTAGCGGGTTCCACAGATACGCAGTATTTT. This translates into CATSRGGLAGSTDTQYF. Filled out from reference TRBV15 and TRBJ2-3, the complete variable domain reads DAMVIQNPRYQVTQFGKPVTLSCSQTLNHNVMYWYQQKSSQAPKLLFHYYDKDFNNEADTPDNFQSRRPNTSFCFLDIRSPGLGDTAMYLCATSRGGLAGSTDTQYFGPGTRLTVL.

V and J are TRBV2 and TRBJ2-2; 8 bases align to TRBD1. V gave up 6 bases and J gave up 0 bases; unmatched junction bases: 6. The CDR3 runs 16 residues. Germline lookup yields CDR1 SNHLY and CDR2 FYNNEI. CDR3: CASSVTGGTNTGELFF. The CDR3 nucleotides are TGTGCCAGCAGCGTCACAGGGGGTACGAACACCGGGGAGCTGTTTTTT. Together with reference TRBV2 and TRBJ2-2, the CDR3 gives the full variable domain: EPEVTQTPSHQVTQMGQEVILRCVPISNHLYFYWYRQILGQKVEFLVSFYNNEISEKSEIFDDQFSVERPDGSNFTLKIRSTKLEDSAMYFCASSVTGGTNTGELFFGEGSRLTVL.

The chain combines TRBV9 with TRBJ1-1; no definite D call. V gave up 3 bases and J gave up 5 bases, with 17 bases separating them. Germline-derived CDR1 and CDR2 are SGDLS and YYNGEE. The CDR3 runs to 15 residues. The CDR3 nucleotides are TGTGCCAGCAGCGCCCTGTGGGGAAGCGGGACTGAAGCTTTCTTT. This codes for CASSALWGSGTEAFF.

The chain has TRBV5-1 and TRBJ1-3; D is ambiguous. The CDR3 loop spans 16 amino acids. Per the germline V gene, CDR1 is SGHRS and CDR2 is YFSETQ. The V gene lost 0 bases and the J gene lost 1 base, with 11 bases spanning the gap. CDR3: CASSLDIIASGNTIYF. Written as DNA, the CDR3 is TGCGCCAGCAGCTTGGACATCATCGCATCTGGAAACACCATATATTTT. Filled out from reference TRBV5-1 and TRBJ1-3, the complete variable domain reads KAGVTQTPRYLIKTRGQQVTLSCSPISGHRSVSWYQQTPGQGLQFLFEYFSETQRNKGNFPGRFSGRQFSNSRSEMNVSTLELGDSALYLCASSLDIIASGNTIYFGEGSWLTVV.

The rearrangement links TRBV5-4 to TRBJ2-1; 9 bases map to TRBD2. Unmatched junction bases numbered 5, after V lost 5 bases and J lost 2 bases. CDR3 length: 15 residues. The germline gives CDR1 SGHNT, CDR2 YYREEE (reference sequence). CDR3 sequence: CASRSASGTYNEQFF. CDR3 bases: TGTGCCAGCAGATCAGCTAGCGGGACCTACAATGAGCAGTTCTTC.